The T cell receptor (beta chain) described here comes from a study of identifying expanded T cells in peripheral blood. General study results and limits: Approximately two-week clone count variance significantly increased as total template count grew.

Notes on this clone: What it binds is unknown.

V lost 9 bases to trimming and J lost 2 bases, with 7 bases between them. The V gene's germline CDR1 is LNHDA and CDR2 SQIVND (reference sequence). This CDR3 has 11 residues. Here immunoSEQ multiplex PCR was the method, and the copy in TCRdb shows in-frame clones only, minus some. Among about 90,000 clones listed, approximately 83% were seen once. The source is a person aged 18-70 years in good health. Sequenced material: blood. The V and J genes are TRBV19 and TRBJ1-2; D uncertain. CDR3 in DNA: TGTGCCAGCCATGAAAACTATGGCTACACCTTC. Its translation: CASHENYGYTF.